The T cell receptor beta chain described here comes from a study of T cells after yellow fever vaccination. In the study overall: Four memory subsets, EM, EMRA, CM and Tscm, were sorted by CD3, CD45RA, CCR7, CD95. Preparation of fractions with low cell numbers was performed using SMART-Seq v4 Ultra Low Input.

V was cut by 4 bases and J by 5 bases, with 18 bases left in between. The germline CDR1 and CDR2 sequences are KGHDR and SFDVKD. This CDR3 has 16 residues. This clonotype was recorded at least ten times. One entry per CDR3 protein results from TCRdb running MiXCR on the 5' RACE reads. The table has approximately 34,000 distinct CDR3 sequences, over 9.5% seen once. V is TRBV24-1 and J is TRBJ2-3, with D hard to call. The receptor was isolated from a man aged 18 to 29 who received the YFV17D yellow fever vaccine. Sequencing used PBMCs, either bulk or a sorted T-cell subset (CD4+, CD8+, memory, or dextramer-sorted; not recorded which), obtained around 16 days after the first yellow fever vaccination. CDR3 amino acids: CATSDNLGGSGDTQYF. CDR3 in DNA: TGTGCCACCAGTGACAATCTAGGTGGGTCGGGAGATACGCAGTATTTT.